This T cell receptor (beta chain) was captured by sequencing in a study of tumor and adjacent non-tumor tissue in lung cancer. The CDR3 length is 14 residues. Between the trimmed V and J ends, which lost 10 bases and 14 bases, there was a span of 29 bases. In germline, CDR1 is MNHEY, CDR2 SVGAGI. RNA was extracted from bulk tissue without any cell sorting. This non-tumor lung sample came from over 3 cm beyond the tumor edge. Donors were chemotherapy-naive, newly diagnosed lung cancer surgical patients in China, August–November 2014. TCRbeta libraries were built with three rounds of nested PCR, modified from ARM-PCR. TCRdb called the multiplex PCR reads again in MiXCR, with one record for every CDR3 protein. The data contain approximately 82,000 distinct CDR3 sequences, around 80% of them singletons.

This sequence was found in a man aged 70-80 years with non-small cell lung cancer. The sequenced sample was distant non-tumor lung tissue. The V gene is TRBV6-5, the J gene TRBJ1-2; D uncertain. CDR3 residues: CATLRTSTNYAYTF. CDR3 coding DNA: TGTGCCACTCTGAGGACCTCCACTAACTATGCCTATACCTTC.